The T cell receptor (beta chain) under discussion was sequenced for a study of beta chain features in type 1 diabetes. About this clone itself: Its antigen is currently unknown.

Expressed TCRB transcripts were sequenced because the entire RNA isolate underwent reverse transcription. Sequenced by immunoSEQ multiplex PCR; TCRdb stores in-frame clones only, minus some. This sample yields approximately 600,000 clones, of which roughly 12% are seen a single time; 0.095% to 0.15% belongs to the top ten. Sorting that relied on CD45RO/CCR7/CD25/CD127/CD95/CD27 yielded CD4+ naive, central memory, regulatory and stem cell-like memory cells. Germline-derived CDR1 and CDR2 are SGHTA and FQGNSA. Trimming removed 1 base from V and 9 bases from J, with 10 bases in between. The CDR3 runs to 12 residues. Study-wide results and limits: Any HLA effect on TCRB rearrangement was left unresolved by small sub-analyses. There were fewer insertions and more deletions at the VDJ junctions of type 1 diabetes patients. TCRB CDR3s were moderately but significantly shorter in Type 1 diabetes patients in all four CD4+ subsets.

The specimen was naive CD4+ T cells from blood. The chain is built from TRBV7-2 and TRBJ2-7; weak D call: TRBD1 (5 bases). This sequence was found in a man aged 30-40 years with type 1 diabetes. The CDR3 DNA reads TGTGCCAGCAGCTTAGATTCCAGGGCGCAGTACTTC. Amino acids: CASSLDSRAQYF.